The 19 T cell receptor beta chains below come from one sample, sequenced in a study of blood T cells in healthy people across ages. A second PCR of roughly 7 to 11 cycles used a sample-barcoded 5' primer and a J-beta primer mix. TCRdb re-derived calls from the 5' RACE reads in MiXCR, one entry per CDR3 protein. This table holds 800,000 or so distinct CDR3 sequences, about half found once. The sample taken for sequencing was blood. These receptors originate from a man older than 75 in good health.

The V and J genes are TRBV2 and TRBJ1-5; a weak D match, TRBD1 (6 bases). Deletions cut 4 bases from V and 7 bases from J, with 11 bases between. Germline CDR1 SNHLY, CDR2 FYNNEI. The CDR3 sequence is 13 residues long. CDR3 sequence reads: CASSAGVNQPQHF. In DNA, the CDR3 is TGTGCCAGCAGTGCAGGGGTGAACCAGCCCCAGCATTTT.

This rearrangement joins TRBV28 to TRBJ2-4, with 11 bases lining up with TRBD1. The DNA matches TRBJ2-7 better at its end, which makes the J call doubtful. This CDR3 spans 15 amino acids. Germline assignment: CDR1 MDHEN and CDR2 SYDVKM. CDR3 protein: CASTSLDRGRGEQYF. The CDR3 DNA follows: TGTGCCAGCACCTCCCTGGACAGGGGGCGGGGCGAGCAGTACTTC.

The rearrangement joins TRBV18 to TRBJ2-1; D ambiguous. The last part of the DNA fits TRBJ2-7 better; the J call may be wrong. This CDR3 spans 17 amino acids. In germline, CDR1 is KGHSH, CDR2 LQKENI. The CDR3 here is CASSPPLADPNYNEQYF. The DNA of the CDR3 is TGTGCCAGCTCACCGCCGTTAGCCGACCCAAACTACAATGAGCAGTACTTC.

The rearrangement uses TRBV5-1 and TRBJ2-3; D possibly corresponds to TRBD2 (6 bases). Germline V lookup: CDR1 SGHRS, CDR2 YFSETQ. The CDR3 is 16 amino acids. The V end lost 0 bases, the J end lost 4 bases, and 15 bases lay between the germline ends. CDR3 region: CASSLGEAPTADTQYF. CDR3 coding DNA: TGCGCCAGCAGCTTGGGGGAGGCCCCTACCGCAGATACGCAGTATTTT.

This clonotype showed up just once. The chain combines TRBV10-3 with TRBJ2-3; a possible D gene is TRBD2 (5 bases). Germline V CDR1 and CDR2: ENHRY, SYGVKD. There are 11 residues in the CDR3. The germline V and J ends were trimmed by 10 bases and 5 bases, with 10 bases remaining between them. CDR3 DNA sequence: TGTGCCACAGCGGTTGAAGATACGCAGTATTTT. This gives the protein CATAVEDTQYF.

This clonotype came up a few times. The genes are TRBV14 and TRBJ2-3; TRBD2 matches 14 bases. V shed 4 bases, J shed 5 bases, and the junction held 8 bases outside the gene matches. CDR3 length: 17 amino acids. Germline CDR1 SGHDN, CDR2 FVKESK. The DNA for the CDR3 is TGTGCCAGCAGCCTCCACTGGGGACTAGCGGGAGAAGATACGCAGTATTTT. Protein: CASSLHWGLAGEDTQYF.

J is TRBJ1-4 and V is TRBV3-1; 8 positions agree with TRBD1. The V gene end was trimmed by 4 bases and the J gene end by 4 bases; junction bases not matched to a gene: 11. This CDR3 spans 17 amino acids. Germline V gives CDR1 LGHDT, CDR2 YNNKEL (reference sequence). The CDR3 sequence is CASSPEGPGGFNEKLFF. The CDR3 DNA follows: TGTGCCAGCAGCCCAGAGGGGCCAGGGGGCTTTAATGAAAAACTGTTTTTT.

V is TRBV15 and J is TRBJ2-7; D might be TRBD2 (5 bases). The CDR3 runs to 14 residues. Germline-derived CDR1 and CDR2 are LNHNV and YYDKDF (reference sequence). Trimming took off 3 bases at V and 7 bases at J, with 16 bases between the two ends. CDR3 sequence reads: CATSRARGIYEQYF. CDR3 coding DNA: TGTGCCACCAGCAGGGCCCGGGGAATTTATGAGCAGTACTTC.

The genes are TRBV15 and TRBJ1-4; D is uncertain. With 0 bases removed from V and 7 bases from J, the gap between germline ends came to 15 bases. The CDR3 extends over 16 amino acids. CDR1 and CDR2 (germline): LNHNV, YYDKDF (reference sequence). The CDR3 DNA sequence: TGTGCCACCAGCAGAGATAAGGCCACAGCTACTGAAAAACTGTTTTTT. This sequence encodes CATSRDKATATEKLFF.

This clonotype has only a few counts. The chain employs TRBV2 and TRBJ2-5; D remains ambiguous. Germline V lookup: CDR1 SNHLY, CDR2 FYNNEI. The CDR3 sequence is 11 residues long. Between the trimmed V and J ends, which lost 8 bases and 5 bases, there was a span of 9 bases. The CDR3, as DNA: TGTGCCAGCGACTTAGGGGAGACCCAGTACTTC. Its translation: CASDLGETQYF. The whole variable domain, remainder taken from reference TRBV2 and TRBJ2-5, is EPEVTQTPSHQVTQMGQEVILRCVPISNHLYFYWYRQILGQKVEFLVSFYNNEISEKSEIFDDQFSVERPDGSNFTLKIRSTKLEDSAMYFCASDLGETQYFGPGTRLLVL.

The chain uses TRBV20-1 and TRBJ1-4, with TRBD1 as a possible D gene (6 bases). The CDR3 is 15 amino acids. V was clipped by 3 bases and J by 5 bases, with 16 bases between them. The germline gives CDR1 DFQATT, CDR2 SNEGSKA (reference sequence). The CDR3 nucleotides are TGCAGTGCTAGGGACAGAGGACAGTCCAATGAAAAACTGTTTTTT. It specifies CSARDRGQSNEKLFF.

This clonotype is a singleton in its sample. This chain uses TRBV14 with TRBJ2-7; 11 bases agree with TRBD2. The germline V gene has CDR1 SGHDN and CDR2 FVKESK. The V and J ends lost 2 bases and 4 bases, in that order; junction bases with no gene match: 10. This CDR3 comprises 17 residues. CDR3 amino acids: CASSQMYGTSGAYEQYF. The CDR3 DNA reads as TGTGCCAGCAGCCAAATGTACGGGACTAGCGGAGCATACGAGCAGTACTTC.

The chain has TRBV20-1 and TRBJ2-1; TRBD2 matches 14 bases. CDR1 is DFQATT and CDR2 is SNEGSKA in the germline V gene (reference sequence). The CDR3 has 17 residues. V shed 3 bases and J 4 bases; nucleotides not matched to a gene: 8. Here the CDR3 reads CSASRGLAGGHYNEQFF. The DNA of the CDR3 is TGCAGTGCTAGTCGAGGACTAGCGGGGGGACATTACAATGAGCAGTTCTTC.

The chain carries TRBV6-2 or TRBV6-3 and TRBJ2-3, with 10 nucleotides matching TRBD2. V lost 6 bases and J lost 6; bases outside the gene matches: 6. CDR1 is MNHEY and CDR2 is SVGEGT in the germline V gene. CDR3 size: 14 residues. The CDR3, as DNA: TGTGCCAGCAGCCCTAGCGGGAGCGCGGATACGCAGTATTTT. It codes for CASSPSGSADTQYF.

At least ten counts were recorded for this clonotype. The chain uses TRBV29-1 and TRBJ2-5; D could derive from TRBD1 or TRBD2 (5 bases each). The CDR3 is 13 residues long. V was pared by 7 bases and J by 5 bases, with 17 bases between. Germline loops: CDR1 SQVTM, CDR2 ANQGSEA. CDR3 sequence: CSARGGLDETQYF. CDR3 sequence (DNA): TGCAGCGCCCGTGGGGGATTAGACGAGACCCAGTACTTC.

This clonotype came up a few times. The CDR3, as DNA: TGTGCCAGCCCAAAAAGGGCAGACTTACAAGAGACCCAGTACTTC. It specifies CASPKRADLQETQYF. V is TRBV21-1 and J is TRBJ2-5; the D segment call TRBD2 is taken from the table without a DNA check. TRBV21-1 is described as a pseudogene. This CDR3 has 15 residues.

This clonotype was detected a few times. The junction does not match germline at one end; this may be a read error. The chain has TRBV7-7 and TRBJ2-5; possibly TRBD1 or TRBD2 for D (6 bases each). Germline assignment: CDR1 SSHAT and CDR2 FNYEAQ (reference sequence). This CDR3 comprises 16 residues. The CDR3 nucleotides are TGTGCTAGCAGCCCGGGGGTAGCAGGGGTGGCGGAGACCCAGTACTTC. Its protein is CASSPGVAGVAETQYF.

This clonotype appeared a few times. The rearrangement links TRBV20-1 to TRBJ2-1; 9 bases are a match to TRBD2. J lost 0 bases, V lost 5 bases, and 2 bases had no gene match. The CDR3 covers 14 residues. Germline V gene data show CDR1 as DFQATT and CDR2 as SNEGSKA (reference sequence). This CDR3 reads CSALSGSSYNEQFF. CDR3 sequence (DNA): TGCAGTGCTCTTAGCGGGAGCTCCTACAATGAGCAGTTCTTC.

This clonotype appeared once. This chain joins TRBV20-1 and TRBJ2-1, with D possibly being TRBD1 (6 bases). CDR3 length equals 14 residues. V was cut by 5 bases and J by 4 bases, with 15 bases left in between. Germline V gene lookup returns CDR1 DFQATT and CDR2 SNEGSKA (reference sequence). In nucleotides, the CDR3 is TGCAGTGCTCACCAGGACAGCAAATACAATGAGCAGTTCTTC. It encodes CSAHQDSKYNEQFF.